The 23 T cell receptor beta chains in this list originate from one sample, sequenced in a study of blood T cell repertoires in COVID-19. Some clones are missing from TCRdb's copy, which holds only in-frame ones; the method was immunoSEQ multiplex PCR. The sample lists over 200,000 clones, about 86% occurring once. The sequenced sample consisted of peripheral blood. These TCRs come from a man aged 18 to 30 with active or convalescent COVID-19.

The chain recombines TRBV27 with TRBJ2-5; D call uncertain. Between the trimmed V and J ends, which lost 0 bases and 4 bases, there was a span of 15 bases. The CDR3 is 16 residues long. CDR1 and CDR2 (germline): MNHEY, SMNVEV (reference sequence). The CDR3 sequence: CASSLSMALPGETQYF. CDR3 bases: TGTGCCAGCAGTTTATCGATGGCCCTTCCGGGAGAGACCCAGTACTTC.

The J gene is TRBJ2-2, the V gene TRBV29-1, with D possibly being TRBD1 (6 bases). The germline CDR1 and CDR2 sequences are SQVTM and ANQGSEA. Trimming removed 7 bases at V and 7 bases at J, with 19 bases between. CDR3 length: 14 residues. The CDR3 region is CSGAGTGFGGELFF. The CDR3 nucleotides are TGCAGCGGAGCCGGAACAGGGTTTGGCGGGGAGCTGTTTTTT.

The rearrangement joins TRBV6-5 to TRBJ1-1; D is unclear. The germline V gene has CDR1 MNHEY and CDR2 SVGAGI. CDR3 size: 13 residues. V was pared by 3 bases and J by 5 bases, with 10 bases between. The CDR3 spells CASSYQFRTEAFF. The CDR3 bases are TGTGCCAGCAGTTATCAATTCAGGACTGAAGCTTTCTTT.

V usage is TRBV6-5 and J usage is TRBJ1-2; D is perhaps TRBD1 (5 bases). Trimming pared 0 bases from V and 14 bases from J, leaving 19 bases between. The CDR3 consists of 14 residues. CDR1 is MNHEY and CDR2 is SVGAGI in the germline V gene. CDR3 DNA: TGTGCCAGCAGTTACTCCTACGCAGGGATGGGCCCTACCTTC. This gives the protein CASSYSYAGMGPTF.

This chain joins TRBV7-9 and TRBJ1-6; D is perhaps TRBD1 (5 bases). The CDR3 is made up of 13 amino acids. With 4 bases removed from V and 6 bases from J, the gap between germline ends came to 7 bases. The germline V gene has CDR1 SEHNR and CDR2 FQNEAQ (reference sequence). CDR3 nucleotides: TGTGCCAGCAGCTGGGGGGGTAATTCACCCCTCCACTTT. It specifies CASSWGGNSPLHF.

This clone has a single count. V usage is TRBV5-1 and J usage is TRBJ2-1, with a possible D match to TRBD2 (5 bases). Trimming cost V 4 bases and J 1 base, with 12 bases left between them. CDR1 and CDR2 from the germline V gene are SGHRS and YFSETQ. The CDR3 extends over 15 amino acids. CDR3 in amino acids: CASSLPGDSYNEQFF. The CDR3 DNA reads TGCGCCAGCAGCCTACCCGGGGATTCCTACAATGAGCAGTTCTTC.

The CDR3 DNA reads as TGCGCCAGCAGTGAACCGGAGGGGCCCCAGCATTTT. Amino acids: CASSEPEGPQHF. The rearrangement links TRBV5-1 to TRBJ1-5; D remains unclear. V lost 5 bases and J 9 bases, leaving 12 bases between the germline ends. Germline CDR1 reads SGHRS; CDR2 reads YFSETQ. The CDR3 extends over 12 amino acids.

The J gene is TRBJ2-1, the V gene TRBV3-1 (or the pseudogene TRBV3-2); 7 bases align to TRBD1. Unmatched junction bases numbered 4, after V lost 4 bases and J lost 4 bases. The CDR3 spans 14 residues. Germline CDR1 is LGHDT and CDR2 is YNNKEL (reference sequence). CDR3 loop: CASSRGQTYNEQFF. CDR3 nucleotides: TGTGCCAGCAGCCGGGGACAGACGTACAATGAGCAGTTCTTC.

This chain uses TRBV6-6 with TRBJ1-6; D possibly corresponds to TRBD1 (5 bases). CDR3 size: 15 residues. In germline, CDR1 is MNHNY, CDR2 SVGAGI (reference sequence). V lost 5 bases and J 6 bases, leaving 14 bases between the germline ends. In DNA, the CDR3 is TGTGCCAGCAGTCCACCGGGACTTGCTAATTCACCCCTCCACTTT. Translated, it gives CASSPPGLANSPLHF.

This sequence joins TRBV13 and TRBJ1-1; D remains unclear. Trimming removed 4 bases from V and 0 bases from J, with 12 bases in between. This CDR3 has 15 residues. The germline gives CDR1 PRHDT, CDR2 FYEKMQ (reference sequence). The CDR3 here is CASSSPRFMNTEAFF. CDR3 DNA: TGTGCCAGCAGCTCCCCACGGTTCATGAACACTGAAGCTTTCTTT.

This clone came up once. The chain employs TRBV13 and TRBJ2-1; 7 nucleotides line up with TRBD1. The germline V gene encodes CDR1 PRHDT and CDR2 FYEKMQ (reference sequence). J lost 0 bases, V lost 7 bases, and 6 bases had no gene match. This CDR3 spans 15 amino acids. The CDR3 loop is CASIITGASYNEQFF. CDR3 coding DNA: TGTGCCAGCATTATTACAGGGGCCTCCTACAATGAGCAGTTCTTC.

This clone was observed a few times. The chain recombines TRBV12-5 with TRBJ2-1; 8 bases map to TRBD1. The junction had 8 bases not matched to a gene; V was cut back by 4 bases and J by 6 bases. The V gene's germline CDR1 is LGHNT and CDR2 FRNRAP. The CDR3 loop spans 15 amino acids. The CDR3: CASGWAGDRLNEQFF. The DNA of the CDR3 is TGTGCTAGTGGTTGGGCCGGGGACAGGCTCAATGAGCAGTTCTTC.

The chain joins TRBV30 to TRBJ2-1; maybe TRBD2 (5 bases). V lost 4 bases and J lost 10, with 8 bases in between. This CDR3 comprises 10 residues. Germline loops: CDR1 GTSNPN, CDR2 SVGIG (reference sequence). The CDR3 sequence is CAWKRVEQFF. The CDR3 DNA sequence: TGTGCCTGGAAGAGGGTAGAGCAGTTCTTC. Using reference TRBV30 and TRBJ2-1 for the parts outside the CDR3, the full variable domain is SQTIHQWPATLVQPVGSPLSLECTVEGTSNPNLYWYRQAAGRGLQLLFYSVGIGQISSEVPQNLSASRPQDRQFILSSKKLLLSDSGFYLCAWKRVEQFFGPGTRLTVL.

This chain joins TRBV3-1 (or the pseudogene TRBV3-2) and TRBJ2-6; no firm D call. The germline gives CDR1 LGHDT, CDR2 YNNKEL (reference sequence). CDR3 length: 15 residues. With 2 bases removed from V and 1 base from J, the gap between germline ends came to 6 bases. Here the CDR3 reads CASSQSQSGANVLTF. The DNA for the CDR3 is TGTGCCAGCAGCCAATCACAGTCTGGGGCCAACGTCCTGACTTTC.

V and J are TRBV4-2 and TRBJ2-1; 7 nucleotides match TRBD2. V shed 2 bases and J 2 bases; nucleotides not matched to a gene: 3. CDR3 length: 15 residues. In germline, CDR1 is LGHNA, CDR2 YNFKEQ. DNA of the CDR3: TGTGCCAGCAGCCAAATGGGGGGGACCTACAATGAGCAGTTCTTC. Its protein product is CASSQMGGTYNEQFF.

The rearrangement links TRBV29-1 to TRBJ2-3; TRBD2 aligns across 8 bases. Trimming took 4 bases from V and 0 from J; bases not matched to a gene: 3. CDR3 size: 14 residues. CDR1 and CDR2 (germline): SQVTM, ANQGSEA. The CDR3 loop reads CSVGLASSTDTQYF. The CDR3, as DNA: TGCAGCGTTGGACTAGCGAGCAGCACAGATACGCAGTATTTT.

Comments on this clone: The germline gene is not matched at one end of the junction; a read error may be the cause. The genes are TRBV4-1 and TRBJ2-1; D not resolved. The CDR3 runs 14 residues. Germline values: CDR1 MGHRA, CDR2 YSYEKL. The CDR3 reads CASSQQRPRNERFF. In DNA form, the CDR3 reads TGCGCCAGCAGCCAACAGAGGCCGCGCAATGAGCGGTTCTTC.

V usage is TRBV6-5 and J usage is TRBJ1-4, with TRBD1 identical over 7 bases. Losses at the gene ends were 6 bases for V and 7 bases for J; bases not matched to a gene: 8. This CDR3 spans 14 amino acids. Germline-derived CDR1 and CDR2 are MNHEY and SVGAGI. The DNA of the CDR3 is TGTGCCAGCAGCGTCCAGGGGGGAGGTGAAAAACTGTTTTTT. This sequence encodes CASSVQGGGEKLFF.

This chain links TRBV7-9 with TRBJ1-4, with D possibly being TRBD1 (6 bases). Trimming pared 5 bases from V and 8 bases from J, leaving 21 bases between. The CDR3 runs to 16 residues. The germline CDR1 and CDR2 sequences are SEHNR and FQNEAQ (reference sequence). CDR3 protein: CASSPRNRVYEEKLFF. The CDR3 DNA reads TGTGCCAGCAGCCCCAGGAACAGGGTCTACGAAGAAAAACTGTTTTTT. Full variable domain (rest looked up from reference TRBV7-9 and TRBJ1-4): DTGVSQNPRHKITKRGQNVTFRCDPISEHNRLYWYRQTLGQGPEFLTYFQNEAQLEKSRLLSDRFSAERPKGSFSTLEIQRTEQGDSAMYLCASSPRNRVYEEKLFFGSGTQLSVL.

The J gene is TRBJ1-2, the V gene TRBV2, with D tentatively TRBD1 (5 bases). This CDR3 is 13 amino acids long. Trimming took off 2 bases at V and 5 bases at J, with 9 bases between the two ends. Germline CDR1 and CDR2: SNHLY and FYNNEI. The CDR3 sequence is CASSERRQYGYTF. CDR3 in DNA: TGTGCCAGCAGTGAAAGGAGACAGTATGGCTACACCTTC.

V is TRBV7-9 and J is TRBJ2-7; D is unclear. The germline V and J ends were trimmed by 5 bases and 0 bases, with 5 bases remaining between them. The CDR3 is 12 amino acids. Germline CDR1 reads SEHNR; CDR2 reads FQNEAQ (reference sequence). This chain's CDR3 is CASSLSSYEQYF. As DNA, the CDR3 is TGTGCCAGCAGCCTCAGCTCCTACGAGCAGTACTTC.

V usage is TRBV20-1 and J usage is TRBJ1-2, with TRBD1 identical over 7 bases. J was trimmed by 6 bases and V by 8 bases; bases with no gene match: 6. The CDR3 is made up of 11 amino acids. Germline V gene lookup returns CDR1 DFQATT and CDR2 SNEGSKA (reference sequence). In nucleotides, the CDR3 is TGCAGTCGGAATACAGGGGATGGCTACACCTTC. Translated: CSRNTGDGYTF.

V usage is TRBV10-1 and J usage is TRBJ2-2; possibly TRBD2 for D (7 bases). This CDR3 has 15 residues. Germline loops: CDR1 WNHNN, CDR2 SYGVQD (reference sequence). Trimming took off 9 bases at V and 3 bases at J, with 17 bases between the two ends. The chain's CDR3 is CARGGGRTDTGELFF. The CDR3 nucleotides read TGCGCCAGGGGGGGCGGGAGAACTGACACCGGGGAGCTGTTTTTT.